Presented here are 32 T cell receptor beta chains from one specimen sequenced in a study of blood T cell repertoires in COVID-19. The table came from immunoSEQ multiplex PCR; TCRdb's copy has only in-frame clones and leaves some out. The sample records tens of thousands of clones, about 89% being singletons. The specimen was peripheral blood. The receptors here all came from a human donor in a cohort sampled during active COVID-19.

A single count supports this clone. The chain employs TRBV4-3 and TRBJ1-3, with D perhaps matching TRBD1 (6 bases). The CDR3 contains 18 residues. Germline CDR1 is LGHNA and CDR2 is YSLEER. Trimming removed 0 bases from V and 2 bases from J, with 17 bases in between. The CDR3 loop is CASSQEYFGGSTGNTIYF. DNA for the CDR3: TGCGCCAGCAGCCAAGAATATTTTGGGGGCAGTACTGGAAACACCATATATTTT.

The V gene is TRBV4-3, the J gene TRBJ1-5; a weak D match, TRBD1 (5 bases). V was shortened by 0 bases and J by 5 bases, with 14 bases between the two germline ends. The length of the CDR3 is 16 residues. Germline V lookup: CDR1 LGHNA, CDR2 YSLEER. The CDR3 sequence: CASSQDTLVGDQPQHF. Here the CDR3 DNA reads TGCGCCAGCAGCCAAGATACCCTAGTAGGGGATCAGCCCCAGCATTTT.

The genes are TRBV5-4 and TRBJ1-1; weak D call: TRBD1 (5 bases). Trimming pared 1 base from V and 4 bases from J, leaving 14 bases between. CDR1 and CDR2 from the germline V gene are SGHNT and YYREEE (reference sequence). This CDR3 comprises 15 residues. The CDR3 loop is CASSLNLGGGTEAFF. CDR3 DNA sequence: TGTGCCAGCAGCTTGAATTTGGGGGGGGGCACTGAAGCTTTCTTT.

This clone has only one observation. A read error may produce the germline difference seen at one junction end. The chain has TRBV7-7 and TRBJ2-7; maybe TRBD1 (6 bases). In germline, CDR1 is SSHAT, CDR2 FNYEAQ (reference sequence). This CDR3 contains 14 residues. CDR3 sequence: CASSRQEHSYEQYF. CDR3 coding DNA: TGTGCTAGCAGCCGACAGGAGCACTCCTACGAGCAGTACTTC.

The CDR3 coding sequence is TGTGCCAGCAGCTTCGTCTATGGCAGGGCTGGGGCCAACGTCCTGACTTTC. This encodes CASSFVYGRAGANVLTF. The genes are TRBV7-9 and TRBJ2-6, with D possibly TRBD1 on 5 matching bases. V dropped 3 bases and J dropped 2 bases, with 14 bases sitting between them. Germline values: CDR1 SEHNR, CDR2 FQNEAQ (reference sequence). This CDR3 region has 17 residues.

This rearrangement joins TRBV12-3 or TRBV12-4 to TRBJ2-7, with 9 positions matching TRBD1. Unmatched junction bases numbered 4, after V lost 6 bases and J lost 4 bases. This CDR3 comprises 13 residues. CDR3: CASSWTGEYEQYF. As DNA, the CDR3 is TGTGCCAGCAGCTGGACAGGGGAGTACGAGCAGTACTTC.

The chain joins TRBV27 to TRBJ2-7; a possible D gene is TRBD2 (6 bases). Germline V gene lookup returns CDR1 MNHEY and CDR2 SMNVEV (reference sequence). The ends were cut back, 7 bases at V and 4 bases at J, with 14 bases in the middle. The length of the CDR3 is 13 residues. CDR3 in DNA: TGTGCCAGCATGGGGACGGGGGTATACGAGCAGTACTTC. This codes for CASMGTGVYEQYF.

The J gene is TRBJ2-7, the V gene TRBV6-6; 7 nucleotides agree with TRBD1. V was pared by 6 bases and J by 0 bases, with 11 bases of the junction left unmatched. The CDR3 totals 16 residues. CDR1 and CDR2 (germline): MNHNY, SVGAGI (reference sequence). The CDR3 DNA is TGTGCCAGCAGACCCCCTAGGACAGGTACCTCCTACGAGCAGTACTTC. Translated, it gives CASRPPRTGTSYEQYF.

This clone was recorded once. The chain has TRBV11-2 and TRBJ1-1; perhaps TRBD1 as D (6 bases). The CDR3 length is 16 residues. Germline lookup yields CDR1 SGHAT and CDR2 FQNNGV. The V and J ends lost 5 bases and 2 bases respectively, with 18 bases between them. The CDR3 DNA sequence: TGTGCCAGCAGCCTCCGGGCCCGGGGGGCAAACACTGAAGCTTTCTTT. It encodes CASSLRARGANTEAFF.

This clone was observed once. This chain uses TRBV3-1 (or the pseudogene TRBV3-2) with TRBJ2-1; TRBD2 matches at 10 bases. Germline trimming cut 3 bases from V and 10 bases from J; bases unmatched to any gene: 6. CDR3 length equals 14 residues. Germline CDR1 reads LGHDT; CDR2 reads YNNKEL (reference sequence). The CDR3 region is CASSHDPGLAEQFF. The DNA of the CDR3 is TGTGCCAGCAGCCATGATCCGGGACTAGCGGAGCAGTTCTTC.

The V and J genes are TRBV7-9 and TRBJ2-7, with D maybe TRBD1 (5 bases). V was cut by 5 bases and J by 1 base, with 18 bases left in between. Germline V lookup: CDR1 SEHNR, CDR2 FQNEAQ (reference sequence). This CDR3 has 16 amino acids. CDR3 DNA sequence: TGTGCCAGCAGCCCAGCCCTTGAGCAGGGTTCCTACGAGCAGTACTTC. As protein: CASSPALEQGSYEQYF.

V is TRBV6-6 and J is TRBJ1-4, with 8 positions matching TRBD1. Germline CDR1 and CDR2: MNHNY and SVGAGI (reference sequence). The CDR3 is 14 residues long. With 7 bases clipped from V and 8 bases from J, the junction kept 9 bases outside the gene matches. The CDR3 DNA reads TGTGCCAGCACCCCCGGACAGGGTGGGGAAAAACTGTTTTTT. Translated: CASTPGQGGEKLFF.

This clone is a singleton in its sample. This chain connects TRBV5-1 to TRBJ2-7; tentatively, D is TRBD1 (5 bases). Trimming pared 5 bases from V and 4 bases from J, leaving 10 bases between. The germline V gene has CDR1 SGHRS and CDR2 YFSETQ. The length of the CDR3 is 12 residues. The CDR3 protein is CASSRGGYEQYF. DNA for the CDR3: TGCGCCAGCAGTAGGGGTGGTTACGAGCAGTACTTC.

The rearrangement joins TRBV2 to TRBJ1-5; D perhaps matches TRBD1 (6 bases). V lost 8 bases, J lost 4 bases, and 15 bases lay in between. The germline V gene has CDR1 SNHLY and CDR2 FYNNEI. CDR3 length: 14 residues. The chain's CDR3 is CASGPDSLNQPQHF. The DNA of the CDR3 is TGTGCCAGCGGACCGGACAGCTTAAATCAGCCCCAGCATTTT.

The chain combines TRBV15 with TRBJ1-3; D might be TRBD1 (6 bases). The germline V gene has CDR1 LNHNV and CDR2 YYDKDF (reference sequence). Deletions cut 5 bases from V and 4 bases from J, with 15 bases between. This CDR3 region has 15 residues. The CDR3 protein is CATSPLDRFGNTIYF. In DNA form, the CDR3 reads TGTGCCACCAGCCCCTTGGACAGATTCGGAAACACCATATATTTT.

The chain is built from TRBV6-6 and TRBJ1-1; weak D call: TRBD1 (5 bases). Germline values: CDR1 MNHNY, CDR2 SVGAGI (reference sequence). V was shortened by 6 bases and J by 3 bases, with 11 bases between the two germline ends. The CDR3 runs 13 residues. For the CDR3, the DNA is TGTGCCAGCAGCCCGATGACAGACACTGAAGCTTTCTTT. Its translation: CASSPMTDTEAFF.

The chain joins TRBV5-8 to TRBJ2-7; tentatively, D is TRBD1 (6 bases). CDR3 length equals 15 residues. Germline lookup yields CDR1 SGHTS and CDR2 YDEGEE. Trimming pared 0 bases from V and 4 bases from J, leaving 14 bases between. CDR3: CASSLAGQRGYEQYF. CDR3 bases: TGTGCCAGCAGCTTGGCAGGGCAGAGGGGGTACGAGCAGTACTTC.

The rearrangement links TRBV27 to TRBJ1-3; perhaps TRBD1 as D (5 bases). CDR3 size: 15 residues. Germline V lookup: CDR1 MNHEY, CDR2 SMNVEV (reference sequence). V lost 0 bases and J lost 4, with 10 bases in between. This CDR3 reads CASSLSSGLGNTIYF. The CDR3 nucleotides are TGTGCCAGCAGTTTATCCTCAGGGCTCGGAAACACCATATATTTT.

The chain carries TRBV4-1 and TRBJ1-1; 7 bases match TRBD1. From germline, CDR1 is MGHRA and CDR2 YSYEKL. This CDR3 contains 14 residues. The V gene end was trimmed by 1 base and the J gene end by 6 bases; junction bases not matched to a gene: 5. As DNA, the CDR3 is TGCGCCAGCAGCCAAGCCTTCGGGACAGCTGAAGCTTTCTTT. It is translated as CASSQAFGTAEAFF.

This clone was seen just once. The genes are TRBV4-3 and TRBJ1-4; TRBD1 is a possible D gene (6 bases). The germline CDR1 and CDR2 sequences are LGHNA and YSLEER. The CDR3 covers 15 residues. Between the trimmed V and J ends, which lost 6 bases and 3 bases, there was a span of 14 bases. CDR3: CASRDNRVANEKLFF. The CDR3 nucleotides are TGCGCCAGCAGGGATAACAGGGTGGCTAATGAAAAACTGTTTTTT.

This sequence joins TRBV5-8 and TRBJ2-7; 9 bases are shared with TRBD1. J gave up 1 base and V 4 bases, and 3 bases lay outside the gene matches. Germline V lookup: CDR1 SGHTS, CDR2 YDEGEE. This CDR3 is 14 amino acids long. CDR3 protein: CASSPGTGSYEQYF. The DNA for the CDR3 is TGTGCCAGCAGCCCCGGGACAGGGTCCTACGAGCAGTACTTC.

V is TRBV14 and J is TRBJ1-2, with 9 bases lining up with TRBD1. Germline V gene lookup returns CDR1 SGHDN and CDR2 FVKESK. This CDR3 contains 15 residues. With V trimmed by 3 bases and J by 5 bases, 7 bases remained unmatched. The CDR3 region is CASSQMDRGPYGYTF. In DNA, the CDR3 is TGTGCCAGCAGCCAGATGGACAGGGGACCTTATGGCTACACCTTC.

The table lists this clone with a count of one. The chain couples TRBV7-2 to TRBJ2-7; a weak D match, TRBD1 (5 bases). Germline CDR1 is SGHTA and CDR2 is FQGNSA. The CDR3 extends over 15 amino acids. The V end lost 0 bases, the J end lost 3 bases, and 12 bases lay between the germline ends. CDR3 nucleotides: TGTGCCAGCAGCTTAGCTATCAGGGAAGTCTACGAGCAGTACTTC. Protein product: CASSLAIREVYEQYF.

This sequence joins TRBV6-5 and TRBJ1-3, with a possible D match to TRBD1 (5 bases). V lost 6 bases to trimming and J lost 9 bases, with 15 bases between them. This CDR3 is built from 13 residues. Germline-derived CDR1 and CDR2 are MNHEY and SVGAGI. The CDR3 sequence is CASRRTVGGTIYF. As DNA, the CDR3 is TGTGCCAGCAGGCGGACCGTCGGGGGCACCATATATTTT.

This chain connects TRBV11-2 to TRBJ1-2, with TRBD1 identical over 8 bases. Unmatched junction bases numbered 11, after V lost 5 bases and J lost 0 bases. CDR1 is SGHAT, CDR2 FQNNGV, per germline. The CDR3 covers 17 residues. The CDR3: CASSQGVWGQANYGYTF. The DNA of the CDR3 is TGTGCCAGCAGCCAAGGGGTATGGGGACAGGCTAACTATGGCTACACCTTC.

J is TRBJ1-4 and V is TRBV5-1, with unresolved D. Deletions cut 1 base from V and 0 bases from J, with 4 bases between. The CDR3 totals 14 residues. The germline V gene has CDR1 SGHRS and CDR2 YFSETQ. DNA of the CDR3: TGCGCCAGCAGCTTGCTTGCAACTAATGAAAAACTGTTTTTT. Encoded protein: CASSLLATNEKLFF.

J is TRBJ2-7 and V is TRBV9; TRBD1 matches at 8 bases. The germline gives CDR1 SGDLS, CDR2 YYNGEE. The CDR3 extends over 14 amino acids. The V segment lost 4 bases and the J segment 7 bases; nucleotides outside the gene matches: 10. The CDR3 spells CASSSGGGLGEQYF. The CDR3 DNA sequence: TGTGCCAGCAGCTCAGGGGGCGGACTGGGGGAGCAGTACTTC. Drawing the rest from reference TRBV9 and TRBJ2-7, the complete variable domain is DSGVTQTPKHLITATGQRVTLRCSPRSGDLSVYWYQQSLDQGLQFLIQYYNGEERAKGNILERFSAQQFPDLHSELNLSSLELGDSALYFCASSSGGGLGEQYFGPGTRLTVT.

The rearrangement uses TRBV19 and TRBJ1-1; no firm D call. Germline V lookup: CDR1 LNHDA, CDR2 SQIVND (reference sequence). V was trimmed by 7 bases and J by 0 bases, leaving 12 bases between them. The CDR3 runs to 14 residues. The CDR3 loop is CASKSSVVNTEAFF. The CDR3, as DNA: TGTGCCAGTAAGTCATCCGTAGTGAACACTGAAGCTTTCTTT.

The chain couples TRBV6-6 to TRBJ2-7; 9 bases agree with TRBD1. The CDR3 contains 15 residues. Losses at the gene ends were 5 bases for V and 5 bases for J; bases not matched to a gene: 10. In germline, CDR1 is MNHNY, CDR2 SVGAGI (reference sequence). The CDR3 DNA reads TGTGCCAGCAGTCACCGGTGGGACAGGGTCCACGAGCAGTACTTC. Amino acids: CASSHRWDRVHEQYF.

CDR3 sequence reads: CASSLAGGGNQPQHF. The CDR3 nucleotides are TGTGCCAGCAGCTTAGCAGGGGGAGGCAATCAGCCCCAGCATTTT. This chain uses TRBV7-6 with TRBJ1-5, with D tentatively TRBD1 (6 bases). CDR3 length equals 15 residues. Germline V gene lookup returns CDR1 SGHVS and CDR2 FNYEAQ. Trimming shortened V by 0 bases and J by 2 bases, and 8 bases separated the two germline ends.

This chain joins TRBV6-5 and TRBJ2-7; tentatively, D is TRBD2 (6 bases). The V gene's germline CDR1 is MNHEY and CDR2 SVGAGI. The CDR3 extends over 15 amino acids. V was pared by 5 bases and J by 0 bases, with 14 bases between. As DNA, the CDR3 is TGTGCCAGCAGTCCCGGGTGGGGGGTCTCCTACGAGCAGTACTTC. It encodes CASSPGWGVSYEQYF.

In this sample, this clone turned up once. This chain connects TRBV2 to TRBJ2-6; TRBD1 matches at 7 bases. This CDR3 is built from 15 residues. J gave up 2 bases and V 6 bases, and 4 bases lay outside the gene matches. Germline V gene lookup returns CDR1 SNHLY and CDR2 FYNNEI. The CDR3 region is CASRGDSPGANVLTF. Here the CDR3 DNA reads TGTGCCAGCAGAGGGGACAGTCCTGGGGCCAACGTCCTGACTTTC.